What follows are 5 T cell receptor beta chains derived from one specimen sequenced in a study of blood T cell repertoires in COVID-19. Sequencing was performed with immunoSEQ multiplex PCR; in TCRdb, only in-frame clones are kept and a portion is missing. Of fewer than 400,000 clones listed, roughly nine tenths are singletons. The sequenced sample was peripheral blood. These receptors came from a woman aged 25-40 years with COVID-19, enrolled during active disease.

The CDR3 loop reads CANKTGGSGDTQYF. CDR3 nucleotides: TGTGCCAACAAGACAGGGGGCTCGGGAGATACGCAGTATTTT. The chain has TRBV2 and TRBJ2-3, with TRBD1 identical over 10 bases. J was trimmed by 5 bases and V by 10 bases; bases with no gene match: 9. CDR1 SNHLY and CDR2 FYNNEI come from the germline V gene. This CDR3 contains 14 residues.

The chain couples TRBV15 to TRBJ1-5, with 7 bases identical to TRBD1. The CDR3 spans 14 residues. Germline CDR1 reads LNHNV; CDR2 reads YYDKDF (reference sequence). Trimming at V came to 4 bases and at J to 6 bases, leaving 6 bases not matched to a gene. The CDR3 loop reads CATSIDRVSQPQHF. The CDR3 DNA reads TGTGCCACCAGCATAGACAGGGTCAGTCAGCCCCAGCATTTT.

V is TRBV2 and J is TRBJ1-3; TRBD1 is a possible D gene (6 bases). The V end was cut by 5 bases, the J end by 1 base, with 12 bases between. The CDR3 loop spans 15 amino acids. Per the germline V gene, CDR1 is SNHLY and CDR2 is FYNNEI. CDR3 sequence: CASSQTGLSGNTIYF. DNA of the CDR3: TGTGCCAGCAGTCAGACAGGATTGTCTGGAAACACCATATATTTT.

V gene TRBV2 combines with J gene TRBJ1-5; 7 nucleotides agree with TRBD1. The CDR3 has 14 amino acids. CDR1 and CDR2 from the germline V gene are SNHLY and FYNNEI. J gave up 3 bases and V 4 bases, and 3 bases lay outside the gene matches. CDR3 DNA: TGTGCCAGCAGTGCCGACAGGGACAATCAGCCCCAGCATTTT. Protein: CASSADRDNQPQHF.

V usage is TRBV7-9 and J usage is TRBJ2-5; 10 bases agree with TRBD1. Germline lookup yields CDR1 SEHNR and CDR2 FQNEAQ (reference sequence). With 5 bases clipped from V and 5 bases from J, the junction kept 8 bases outside the gene matches. This CDR3 is built from 15 residues. DNA for the CDR3: TGTGCCAGCAGCCCCCAAGGACAGGGGGATGAGACCCAGTACTTC. It codes for CASSPQGQGDETQYF. Based on the CDR3 plus reference TRBV7-9 and TRBJ2-5, the full variable domain is DTGVSQNPRHKITKRGQNVTFRCDPISEHNRLYWYRQTLGQGPEFLTYFQNEAQLEKSRLLSDRFSAERPKGSFSTLEIQRTEQGDSAMYLCASSPQGQGDETQYFGPGTRLLVL.